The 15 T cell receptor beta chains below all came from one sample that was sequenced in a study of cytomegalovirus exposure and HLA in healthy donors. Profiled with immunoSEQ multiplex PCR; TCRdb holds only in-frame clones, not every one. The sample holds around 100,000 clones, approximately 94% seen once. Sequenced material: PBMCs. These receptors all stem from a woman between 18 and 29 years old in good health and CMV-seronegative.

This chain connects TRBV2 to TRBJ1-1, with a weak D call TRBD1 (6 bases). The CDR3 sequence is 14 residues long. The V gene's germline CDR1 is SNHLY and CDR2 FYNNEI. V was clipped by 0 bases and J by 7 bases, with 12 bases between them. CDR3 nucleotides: TGTGCCAGCAGTGAAGCGAGCAGGGGCGGTGAAGCTTTCTTT. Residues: CASSEASRGGEAFF.

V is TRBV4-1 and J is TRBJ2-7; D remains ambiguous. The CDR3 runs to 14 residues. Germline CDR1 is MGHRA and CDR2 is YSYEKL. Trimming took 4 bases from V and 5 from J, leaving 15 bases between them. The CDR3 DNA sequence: TGCGCCAGCAGCCGAGCAGAAGAGGTCAACGAGCAGTACTTC. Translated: CASSRAEEVNEQYF.

CDR3 bases: TGTGCCAGCAGTTCAGGGGACACTGAAGCTTTCTTT. Protein: CASSSGDTEAFF. V gene TRBV6-5 combines with J gene TRBJ1-1, with D maybe TRBD1 (6 bases). In germline, CDR1 is MNHEY, CDR2 SVGAGI. V was pared by 4 bases and J by 3 bases, with 6 bases between. The CDR3 is made up of 12 amino acids.

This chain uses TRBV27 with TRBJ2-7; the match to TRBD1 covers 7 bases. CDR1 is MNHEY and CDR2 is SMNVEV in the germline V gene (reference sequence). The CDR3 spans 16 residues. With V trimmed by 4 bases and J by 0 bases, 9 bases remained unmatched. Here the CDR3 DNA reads TGTGCCAGCAGTTCCCAAACAGGGGCGAGCTCCTACGAGCAGTACTTC. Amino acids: CASSSQTGASSYEQYF.

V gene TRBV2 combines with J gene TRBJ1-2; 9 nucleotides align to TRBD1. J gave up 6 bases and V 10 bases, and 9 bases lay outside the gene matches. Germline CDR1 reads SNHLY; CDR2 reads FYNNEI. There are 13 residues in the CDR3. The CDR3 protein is CATQGARVDGYTF. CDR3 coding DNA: TGTGCCACACAGGGGGCAAGGGTTGATGGCTACACCTTC.

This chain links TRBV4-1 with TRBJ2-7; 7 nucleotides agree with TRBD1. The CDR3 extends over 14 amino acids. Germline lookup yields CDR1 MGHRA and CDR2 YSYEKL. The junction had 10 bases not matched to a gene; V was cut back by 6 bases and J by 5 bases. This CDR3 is CASRTGVGRDEQYF. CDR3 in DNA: TGCGCCAGCAGAACAGGGGTGGGGAGAGACGAGCAGTACTTC.

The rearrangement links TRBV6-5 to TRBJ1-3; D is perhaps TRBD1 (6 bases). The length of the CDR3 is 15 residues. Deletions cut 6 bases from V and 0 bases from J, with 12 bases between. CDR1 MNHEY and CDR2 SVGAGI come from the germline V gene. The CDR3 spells CASSSGASSGNTIYF. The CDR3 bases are TGTGCCAGCAGCTCAGGGGCGAGCTCTGGAAACACCATATATTTT.

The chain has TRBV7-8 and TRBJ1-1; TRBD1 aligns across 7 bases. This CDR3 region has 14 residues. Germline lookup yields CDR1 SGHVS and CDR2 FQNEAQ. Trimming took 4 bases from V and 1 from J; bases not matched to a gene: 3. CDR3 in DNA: TGTGCCAGCAGCTCCCAGGGGGGGAACACTGAAGCTTTCTTT. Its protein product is CASSSQGGNTEAFF.

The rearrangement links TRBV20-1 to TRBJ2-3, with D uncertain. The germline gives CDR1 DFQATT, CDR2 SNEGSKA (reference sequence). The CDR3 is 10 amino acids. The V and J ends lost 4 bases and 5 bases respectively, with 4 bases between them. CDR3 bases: TGCAGTGCTATCGGAGATACGCAGTATTTT. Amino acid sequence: CSAIGDTQYF.

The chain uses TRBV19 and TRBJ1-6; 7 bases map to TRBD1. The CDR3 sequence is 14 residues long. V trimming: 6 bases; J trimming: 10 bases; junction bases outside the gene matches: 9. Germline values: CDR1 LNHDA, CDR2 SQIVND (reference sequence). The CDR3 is CASSGAGGGSPLHF. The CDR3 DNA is TGTGCCAGTAGCGGCGCAGGGGGTGGATCACCCCTCCACTTT.

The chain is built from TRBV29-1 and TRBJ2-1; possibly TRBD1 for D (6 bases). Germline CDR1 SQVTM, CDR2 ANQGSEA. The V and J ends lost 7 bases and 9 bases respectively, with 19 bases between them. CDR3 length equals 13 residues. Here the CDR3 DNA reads TGCAGCGGAGGGACATTCACCGCGGGTGAGCAGTTCTTC. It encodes CSGGTFTAGEQFF.

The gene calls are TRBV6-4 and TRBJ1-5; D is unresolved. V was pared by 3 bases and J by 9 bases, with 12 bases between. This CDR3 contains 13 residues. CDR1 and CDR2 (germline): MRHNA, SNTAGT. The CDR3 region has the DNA TGTGCCAGCAGTGAATCACCCGGTGGGCCCCAGCATTTT. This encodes CASSESPGGPQHF.

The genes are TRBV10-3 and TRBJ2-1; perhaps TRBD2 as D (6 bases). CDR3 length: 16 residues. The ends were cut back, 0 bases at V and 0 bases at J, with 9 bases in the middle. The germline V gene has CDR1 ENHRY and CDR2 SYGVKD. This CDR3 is CAISESRGSSYNEQFF. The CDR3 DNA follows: TGTGCCATCAGTGAGTCGCGGGGAAGCTCCTACAATGAGCAGTTCTTC.

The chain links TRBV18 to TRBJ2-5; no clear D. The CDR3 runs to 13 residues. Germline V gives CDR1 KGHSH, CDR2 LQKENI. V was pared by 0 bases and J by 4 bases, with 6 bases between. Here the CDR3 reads CASSPPTAETQYF. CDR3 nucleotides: TGTGCCAGCTCACCACCAACAGCAGAGACCCAGTACTTC.

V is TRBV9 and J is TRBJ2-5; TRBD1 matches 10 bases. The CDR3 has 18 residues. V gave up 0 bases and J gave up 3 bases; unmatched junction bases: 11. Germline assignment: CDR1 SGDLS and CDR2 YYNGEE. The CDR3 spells CASSVGPGGQGVEETQYF. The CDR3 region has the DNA TGTGCCAGCAGCGTAGGACCTGGAGGACAGGGGGTTGAAGAGACCCAGTACTTC. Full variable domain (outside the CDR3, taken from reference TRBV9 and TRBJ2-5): DSGVTQTPKHLITATGQRVTLRCSPRSGDLSVYWYQQSLDQGLQFLIQYYNGEERAKGNILERFSAQQFPDLHSELNLSSLELGDSALYFCASSVGPGGQGVEETQYFGPGTRLLVL.